The 30 T cell receptor beta chains reported below all come from one sample, sequenced in a study of T-cell reconstitution after alpha-beta-depleted transplantation in children. Unique molecular identifiers were used in preparing the TCRbeta library. One entry per CDR3 protein results from TCRdb running MiXCR on the PCR reads. The profile shows 580,000 or so distinct CDR3 sequences, 20% to 25% of them singletons. The sample in question was PBMCs, mostly from graft donor cells, obtained 360 days after TCRalphabeta/CD19-depleted stem cell transplant. These TCRs come from a boy younger than two who had a stem cell transplant for acute myeloid leukemia, so the T cells may come from the graft donor.

The V call is TRBV6-5, the J call TRBJ1-1; 9 positions agree with TRBD1. J was trimmed by 11 bases and V by 2 bases; bases with no gene match: 9. This CDR3 has 14 amino acids. Germline V gene sequence: CDR1 MNHEY, CDR2 SVGAGI. CDR3 in DNA: TGTGCCAGCAGTTACGACTCCGGGACAGGGCGGGCTTTCTTT. It translates to CASSYDSGTGRAFF.

This clonotype was seen many times. The chain employs TRBV6-5 and TRBJ2-5, with 8 nucleotides matching TRBD2. This CDR3 comprises 17 residues. CDR1 is MNHEY, CDR2 SVGAGI, per germline. The V gene end was trimmed by 2 bases and the J gene end by 2 bases; junction bases not matched to a gene: 10. DNA for the CDR3: TGTGCCAGCAGTTACGCGGGGGGATCACAATTTCAAGAGACCCAGTACTTC. Encoded protein: CASSYAGGSQFQETQYF.

As concerns this clonotype: Its ends do not fully match the called genes, so a read error is possible. CDR3 nucleotide sequence: TGCGCCAGCAGCTTGGAGGGAGGGGCACGTTCCTACGAGCAGGACTTC. The encoded protein is CASSLEGGARSYEQDF. The chain uses TRBV5-1 and TRBJ2-7; 7 positions agree with TRBD2. The CDR3 length is 16 residues. Germline V gives CDR1 SGHRS, CDR2 YFSETQ.

The chain recombines TRBV5-1 with TRBJ2-7; TRBD1 aligns across 7 bases. This CDR3 is built from 13 residues. V shed 2 bases and J 5 bases; nucleotides not matched to a gene: 4. Germline V gene lookup returns CDR1 SGHRS and CDR2 YFSETQ. This chain's CDR3 is CASSFTGVDEQYV. In DNA, the CDR3 is TGCGCCAGCAGCTTTACAGGGGTGGACGAGCAGTACGTC.

This clonotype was observed many times. V gene TRBV6-5 combines with J gene TRBJ1-2; D gene ambiguous. From germline, CDR1 is MNHEY and CDR2 SVGAGI. The V and J ends lost 4 bases and 3 bases respectively, with 9 bases between them. The CDR3 extends over 13 amino acids. CDR3 residues: CASSWRTDYGYTF. In DNA, the CDR3 is TGTGCCAGCAGTTGGAGGACGGACTATGGCTACACCTTC.

This clonotype was seen ten or more times. This rearrangement joins TRBV11-3 to TRBJ1-6; maybe TRBD1 (5 bases). The V end was cut by 3 bases, the J end by 8 bases, with 14 bases between. This CDR3 spans 15 amino acids. In germline, CDR1 is SGHNT, CDR2 YENEEA. CDR3: CASSFWQGEDSPLHF. The CDR3 DNA reads as TGTGCCAGCAGCTTTTGGCAGGGAGAGGATTCACCCCTCCACTTT.

V usage is TRBV4-3 and J usage is TRBJ2-5, with D possibly being TRBD1 (7 bases). CDR1 is LGHNA, CDR2 YSLEER, per germline. The V and J ends lost 0 bases and 1 base respectively, with 12 bases between them. The CDR3 runs 16 residues. CDR3 amino acids: CASSQDRGAAQETQYF. CDR3 nucleotide sequence: TGCGCCAGCAGCCAAGACAGGGGGGCAGCCCAAGAGACCCAGTACTTC.

V is TRBV24-1 and J is TRBJ2-5; either TRBD1 or TRBD2 may fit D (5 bases each). This CDR3 comprises 16 residues. Looked up from germline, CDR1 is KGHDR and CDR2 is SFDVKD. V lost 2 bases and J lost 7, with 19 bases in between. The chain's CDR3 is CATSDSGTGLKMTQYF. In nucleotides, the CDR3 is TGTGCCACCAGTGATTCCGGGACCGGGCTCAAGATGACCCAGTACTTC.

V gene TRBV14 combines with J gene TRBJ2-7; TRBD1 matches at 9 bases. The CDR3 is made up of 15 amino acids. Trimming removed 1 base from V and 6 bases from J; junction bases left unmatched: 7. Germline CDR1 and CDR2: SGHDN and FVKESK. In DNA, the CDR3 is TGTGCCAGCAGCCAAGTAACAGGGGGCTTCTCCGAGCAGTACGTC. Its translation is CASSQVTGGFSEQYV.

This clonotype was seen ten or more times. The J gene is TRBJ2-3, the V gene TRBV12-3 or TRBV12-4; D uncertain. This CDR3 has 14 amino acids. The V end lost 6 bases, the J end lost 1 base, and 11 bases lay between the germline ends. As DNA, the CDR3 is TGTGCCAGCAGCCTCCAGCATGGCACAGATACGCAGTATTTT. Amino acids: CASSLQHGTDTQYF.

This clonotype was seen only a few times. The J gene is TRBJ2-1, the V gene TRBV6-5, with D possibly matching TRBD2 (5 bases). Germline V gene sequence: CDR1 MNHEY, CDR2 SVGAGI. V was trimmed by 0 bases and J by 8 bases, leaving 14 bases between them. The CDR3 is 15 residues long. In nucleotides, the CDR3 is TGTGCCAGCAGTTACTCGAGTCTAGCAGGCGATGAGCAGTTCTTC. Its translation is CASSYSSLAGDEQFF.

This clonotype was observed many times. The rearrangement joins TRBV9 to TRBJ2-1, with D possibly matching TRBD1 (6 bases). The CDR3 runs 15 residues. The V end was cut by 4 bases, the J end by 3 bases, with 14 bases between. The germline V gene encodes CDR1 SGDLS and CDR2 YYNGEE. CDR3: CASSQRGHNYNEQFF. As DNA, the CDR3 is TGTGCCAGCAGCCAGAGGGGACATAACTACAATGAGCAGTTCTTC. Full variable domain (remainder filled in from reference TRBV9 and TRBJ2-1): DSGVTQTPKHLITATGQRVTLRCSPRSGDLSVYWYQQSLDQGLQFLIQYYNGEERAKGNILERFSAQQFPDLHSELNLSSLELGDSALYFCASSQRGHNYNEQFFGPGTRLTVL.

This clonotype was found a few times. The rearrangement joins TRBV7-2 to TRBJ1-2; 9 bases map to TRBD1. J was trimmed by 8 bases and V by 5 bases; bases with no gene match: 9. From germline, CDR1 is SGHTA and CDR2 FQGNSA. The CDR3 length is 14 residues. DNA of the CDR3: TGTGCCAGCAGCCAAAACACAGGGGGCGGAGGCTACACCTTC. It is translated as CASSQNTGGGGYTF.

This clonotype was seen many times. This chain uses TRBV11-3 with TRBJ2-2; D is undetermined. CDR1 is SGHNT, CDR2 YENEEA, per germline. CDR3 length: 14 residues. Trimming took 6 bases from V and 7 from J, leaving 15 bases between them. The CDR3 sequence: CASSTTRAYGELFF. The CDR3 region has the DNA TGTGCCAGCAGTACGACAAGGGCCTACGGGGAGCTGTTTTTT.

This chain links TRBV20-1 with TRBJ2-7; perhaps D is TRBD1 or TRBD2 (6 bases each). CDR1 and CDR2 from the germline V gene are DFQATT and SNEGSKA (reference sequence). The CDR3 totals 14 residues. V lost 0 bases and J lost 5, with 14 bases in between. The CDR3 is CSARDRSGEDEQYF. The CDR3 DNA is TGCAGTGCTAGAGATCGTTCAGGGGAGGACGAGCAGTACTTC.

The chain links TRBV11-2 to TRBJ2-7; perhaps TRBD1 as D (5 bases). Deletions cut 5 bases from V and 3 bases from J, with 8 bases between. The V gene's germline CDR1 is SGHAT and CDR2 FQNNGV. This CDR3 is 12 amino acids long. As DNA, the CDR3 is TGTGCCAGCAGCCGACAGTACTACGAGCAGTACGTC. It yields the protein CASSRQYYEQYV.

For the CDR3, the DNA is TGTGCCACCAGTGATCCTGGGGCAGACCTACTCACAGATACGCAGTATTTT. This sequence encodes CATSDPGADLLTDTQYF. The V gene is TRBV24-1, the J gene TRBJ2-3; the D gene is possibly TRBD1 (5 bases). This CDR3 is 17 amino acids long. The germline V gene has CDR1 KGHDR and CDR2 SFDVKD. V was pared by 3 bases and J by 2 bases, with 17 bases between.

This clonotype was observed once. The chain carries TRBV12-3 or TRBV12-4 and TRBJ1-1; 7 bases map to TRBD1. The CDR3 sequence is 12 residues long. Trimming at V came to 6 bases and at J to 7 bases, leaving 5 bases not matched to a gene. The CDR3 here is CASSSGTVEAFF. The CDR3 bases are TGTGCCAGCAGCTCCGGGACAGTTGAAGCTTTCTTT.

The CDR3 DNA reads as TGTGCCAGCAGCTTGTTAATAGGGGGGGAGCAGTACTTC. This encodes CASSLLIGGEQYF. The chain has TRBV7-2 and TRBJ2-7; D might be TRBD1 or TRBD2, each matching 6 bases. The germline V and J ends were trimmed by 3 bases and 7 bases, with 13 bases remaining between them. CDR3 length: 13 residues. The germline CDR1 and CDR2 sequences are SGHTA and FQGNSA.

This clonotype appeared many times. The chain combines TRBV2 with TRBJ2-2; TRBD1 is a possible D gene (5 bases). CDR3 size: 16 residues. V was shortened by 1 base and J by 1 base, with 10 bases between the two germline ends. The germline CDR1 and CDR2 sequences are SNHLY and FYNNEI. The CDR3 nucleotides read TGTGCCAGCAGTGAAGGACAGTTTCTGAACACCGGGGAGCTGTTTTTT. Protein sequence: CASSEGQFLNTGELFF. Filled out from reference TRBV2 and TRBJ2-2, the complete variable domain reads EPEVTQTPSHQVTQMGQEVILRCVPISNHLYFYWYRQILGQKVEFLVSFYNNEISEKSEIFDDQFSVERPDGSNFTLKIRSTKLEDSAMYFCASSEGQFLNTGELFFGEGSRLTVL.

The chain's CDR3 is CSAYDRGLGMNTEAFF. The CDR3 DNA reads as TGCAGTGCCTACGACAGGGGGCTAGGAATGAACACTGAAGCTTTCTTT. The chain links TRBV20-1 to TRBJ1-1, with 10 bases that match TRBD1. Trimming took 6 bases from V and 0 from J; bases not matched to a gene: 10. The germline CDR1 and CDR2 sequences are DFQATT and SNEGSKA (reference sequence). The CDR3 covers 16 residues.

On this clonotype: One base away lies a much larger clone, so this may be a sequencing read error. The rearrangement links TRBV7-2 to TRBJ2-1; no definite D call. CDR3 size: 12 residues. The germline CDR1 and CDR2 sequences are SGHTA and FQGNSA. V was clipped by 3 bases and J by 7 bases, with 7 bases between them. CDR3: CASSFAWNEQFF. CDR3 nucleotide sequence: TGTGCCAGCAGCTTTGCGTGGAATGAGCAGTTCTTC.

This clonotype was counted at least ten times. V and J are TRBV4-2 and TRBJ2-1; 8 bases align to TRBD2. The length of the CDR3 is 17 residues. With V trimmed by 0 bases and J by 5 bases, 9 bases remained unmatched. Per the germline V gene, CDR1 is LGHNA and CDR2 is YNFKEQ. CDR3 sequence reads: CASSQDPHGGADNEQFF. The CDR3 DNA reads as TGTGCCAGCAGCCAAGATCCCCACGGGGGGGCCGACAATGAGCAGTTCTTC.

This chain uses TRBV7-9 with TRBJ2-7; D gene uncertain. Trimming stripped 1 base from V and 5 bases from J, with 12 bases between. The CDR3 is 14 residues long. Germline V CDR1 and CDR2: SEHNR, FQNEAQ (reference sequence). CDR3 coding DNA: TGTGCCAGCAGCTTAGAAGGGATAGGTGACGAGCAGTACTTC. Encoded protein: CASSLEGIGDEQYF.

The chain uses TRBV20-1 and TRBJ2-3; perhaps TRBD1 as D (5 bases). The CDR3 extends over 14 amino acids. From germline, CDR1 is DFQATT and CDR2 SNEGSKA (reference sequence). V gave up 0 bases and J gave up 4 bases, with 11 bases separating them. The CDR3 DNA follows: TGCAGTGCTAGAGATCTGACAGACTCAGATACGCAGTATTTT. It encodes CSARDLTDSDTQYF.

This clonotype came up many times. The chain carries TRBV4-3 and TRBJ2-7; no clear D gene. Germline CDR1 LGHNA, CDR2 YSLEER. V shed 0 bases and J shed 0 bases, with 6 bases lying between them. There are 14 residues in the CDR3. The CDR3 DNA reads as TGCGCCAGCAGCCAAGACCAGGCCTCCTACGAGCAGTACTTC. It encodes CASSQDQASYEQYF.

This clonotype was recorded a few times. One junction end disagrees with the germline gene, perhaps due to a read error. This chain links TRBV11-2 with TRBJ2-2; D not resolved. CDR1 and CDR2 from the germline V gene are SGHAT and FQNNGV. The length of the CDR3 is 14 residues. The CDR3 bases are TGTGCCAGCAGCCTAGACGGAAACACCGGGGAGCTGTTTTTT. This translates into CASSLDGNTGELFF.

J is TRBJ2-2 and V is TRBV7-9; D might be TRBD2 (6 bases). The CDR3 consists of 15 residues. Looked up from germline, CDR1 is SEHNR and CDR2 is FQNEAQ (reference sequence). V lost 5 bases to trimming and J lost 0 bases, with 10 bases between them. The CDR3 bases are TGTGCCAGCAGCCAAGGGACTTCGAACACCGGGGAGCTGTTTTTT. Its protein product is CASSQGTSNTGELFF.

This clonotype was detected many times. CDR3 protein: CSVEDPGYLSEAFF. As DNA, the CDR3 is TGCAGCGTTGAAGATCCCGGCTATCTGTCTGAAGCTTTCTTT. The V gene is TRBV29-1, the J gene TRBJ1-1, with no clear D. This CDR3 is built from 14 residues. Trimming took off 0 bases at V and 6 bases at J, with 14 bases between the two ends. Germline V gene lookup returns CDR1 SQVTM and CDR2 ANQGSEA. Full variable domain (remainder filled in from reference TRBV29-1 and TRBJ1-1): SAVISQKPSRDICQRGTSLTIQCQVDSQVTMMFWYRQQPGQSLTLIATANQGSEATYESGFVIDKFPISRPNLTFSTLTVSNMSPEDSSIYLCSVEDPGYLSEAFFGQGTRLTVV.

This clonotype has at least ten counts. The J gene is TRBJ1-1, the V gene TRBV2; D possibly corresponds to TRBD1 (6 bases). CDR1 and CDR2 (germline): SNHLY, FYNNEI. This CDR3 has 14 residues. The V gene lost 7 bases and the J gene lost 1 base, with 13 bases spanning the gap. The chain's CDR3 is CASIRDTTNTEAFF. The CDR3 DNA is TGTGCCAGCATTCGGGACACGACGAACACTGAAGCTTTCTTT.